This T cell receptor (beta chain) was obtained from a study of technical replicates of blood from a few donors. Repertoires were generated with immunoSEQ multiplex PCR, while TCRdb's copy carries only in-frame clones and drops some. The table shows tens of thousands of clones, with 90% to 95% occurring only once. V was pared by 5 bases and J by 3 bases, with 10 bases between. This CDR3 contains 13 residues. Germline lookup yields CDR1 SNHLY and CDR2 FYNNEI. Sequenced material: T cells isolated from PBMCs. This clonotype originated in a human donor in good health. The chain links TRBV2 to TRBJ1-1, with a possible D match to TRBD1 (5 bases). CDR3 sequence reads: CASSLGGDTEAFF. CDR3 bases: TGTGCCAGCAGTCTCGGGGGGGACACTGAAGCTTTCTTT.